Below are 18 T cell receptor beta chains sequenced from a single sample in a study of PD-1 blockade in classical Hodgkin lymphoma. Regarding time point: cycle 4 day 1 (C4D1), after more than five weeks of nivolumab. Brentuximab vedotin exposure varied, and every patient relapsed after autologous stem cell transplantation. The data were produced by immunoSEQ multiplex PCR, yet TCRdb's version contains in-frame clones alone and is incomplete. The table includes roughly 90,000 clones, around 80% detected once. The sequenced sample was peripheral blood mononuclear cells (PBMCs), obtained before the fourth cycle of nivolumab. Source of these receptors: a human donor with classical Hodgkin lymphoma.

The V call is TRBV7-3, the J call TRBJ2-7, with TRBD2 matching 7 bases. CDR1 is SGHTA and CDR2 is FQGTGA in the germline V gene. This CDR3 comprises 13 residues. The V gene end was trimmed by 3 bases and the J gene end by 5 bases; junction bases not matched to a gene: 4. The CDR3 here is CASSLGGSDEQYF. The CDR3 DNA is TGTGCCAGCAGCTTGGGCGGGAGCGACGAGCAGTACTTC.

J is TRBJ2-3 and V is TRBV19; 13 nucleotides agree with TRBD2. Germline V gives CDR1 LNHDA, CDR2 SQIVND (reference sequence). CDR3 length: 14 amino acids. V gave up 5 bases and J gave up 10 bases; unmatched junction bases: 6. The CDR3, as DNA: TGTGCCAGTAGTGTCGGACTAGCGGGAGAGCCGCAGTATTTT. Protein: CASSVGLAGEPQYF.

The CDR3 reads CASSSGTGGGWEQYF. CDR3 DNA sequence: TGTGCCAGCAGCTCCGGGACAGGGGGAGGGTGGGAGCAGTACTTC. The V gene is TRBV7-7, the J gene TRBJ2-7; 11 positions agree with TRBD1. Germline CDR1 and CDR2: SSHAT and FNYEAQ (reference sequence). Trimming at V came to 4 bases and at J to 7 bases, leaving 9 bases not matched to a gene. The CDR3 is 15 amino acids.

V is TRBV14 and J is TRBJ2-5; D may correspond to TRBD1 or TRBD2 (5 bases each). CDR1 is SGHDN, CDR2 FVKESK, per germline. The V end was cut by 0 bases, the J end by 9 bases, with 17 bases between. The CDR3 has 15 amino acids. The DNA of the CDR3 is TGTGCCAGCAGCCAAGAAACGAGGGGTCAGAAGGCCCAGTACTTC. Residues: CASSQETRGQKAQYF.

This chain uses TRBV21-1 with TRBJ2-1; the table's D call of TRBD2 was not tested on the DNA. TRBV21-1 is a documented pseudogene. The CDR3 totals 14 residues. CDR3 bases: TGTGCCAGCAGCATTCGTCCTACTAACAATGAGCAGTTCTTC. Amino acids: CASSIRPTNNEQFF.

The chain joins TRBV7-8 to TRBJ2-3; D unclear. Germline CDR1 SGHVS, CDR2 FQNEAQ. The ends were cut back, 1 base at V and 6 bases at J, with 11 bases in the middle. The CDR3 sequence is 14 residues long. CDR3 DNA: TGTGCCAGCAGCTTAGGACCCAGACGGGATACGCAGTATTTT. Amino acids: CASSLGPRRDTQYF.

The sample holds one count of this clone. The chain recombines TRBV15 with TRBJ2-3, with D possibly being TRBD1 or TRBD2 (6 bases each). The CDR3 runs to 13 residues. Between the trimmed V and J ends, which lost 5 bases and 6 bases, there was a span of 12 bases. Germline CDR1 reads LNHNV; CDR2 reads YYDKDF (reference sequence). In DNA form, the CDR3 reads TGTGCCACCAGCTTGAGAGGGGGGGATACGCAGTATTTT. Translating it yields CATSLRGGDTQYF.

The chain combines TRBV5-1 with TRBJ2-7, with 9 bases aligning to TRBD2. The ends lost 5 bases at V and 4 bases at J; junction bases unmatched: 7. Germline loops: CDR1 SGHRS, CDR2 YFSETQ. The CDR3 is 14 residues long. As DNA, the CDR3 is TGCGCCAGCAGACGTAGCGGGAGCCAGTACGAGCAGTACTTC. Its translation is CASRRSGSQYEQYF.

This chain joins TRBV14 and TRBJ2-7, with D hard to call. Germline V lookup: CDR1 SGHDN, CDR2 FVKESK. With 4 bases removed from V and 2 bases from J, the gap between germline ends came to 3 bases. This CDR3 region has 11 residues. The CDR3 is CASSRAYEQYF. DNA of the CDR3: TGTGCCAGCAGCCGGGCCTACGAGCAGTACTTC. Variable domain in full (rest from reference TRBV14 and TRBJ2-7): EAGVTQFPSHSVIEKGQTVTLRCDPISGHDNLYWYRRVMGKEIKFLLHFVKESKQDESGMPNNRFLAERTGGTYSTLKVQPAELEDSGVYFCASSRAYEQYFGPGTRLTVT.

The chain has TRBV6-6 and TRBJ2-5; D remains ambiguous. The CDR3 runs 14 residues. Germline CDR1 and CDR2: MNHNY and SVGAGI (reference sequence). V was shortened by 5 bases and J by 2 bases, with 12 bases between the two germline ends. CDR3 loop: CASSPRTRQETQYF. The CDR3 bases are TGTGCCAGCAGTCCTAGGACGAGACAAGAGACCCAGTACTTC.

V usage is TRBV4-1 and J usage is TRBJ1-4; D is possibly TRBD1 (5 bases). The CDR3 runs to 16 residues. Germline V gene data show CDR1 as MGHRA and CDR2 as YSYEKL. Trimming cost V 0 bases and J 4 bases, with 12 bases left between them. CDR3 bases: TGCGCCAGCAGCCAAGAGGGGAGGGACCTTAATGAAAAACTGTTTTTT. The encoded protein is CASSQEGRDLNEKLFF.

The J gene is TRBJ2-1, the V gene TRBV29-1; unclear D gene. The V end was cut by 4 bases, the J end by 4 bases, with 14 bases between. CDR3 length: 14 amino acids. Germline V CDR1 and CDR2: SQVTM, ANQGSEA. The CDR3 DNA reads TGCAGCGTTGCGGCGGATCCGGAATACAATGAGCAGTTCTTC. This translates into CSVAADPEYNEQFF.

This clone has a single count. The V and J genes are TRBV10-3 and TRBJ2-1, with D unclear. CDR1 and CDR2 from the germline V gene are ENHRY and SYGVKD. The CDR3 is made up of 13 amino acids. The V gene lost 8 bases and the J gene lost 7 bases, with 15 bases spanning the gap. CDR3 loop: CAIRNGTPNEQFF. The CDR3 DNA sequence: TGTGCCATCCGCAACGGCACGCCAAATGAGCAGTTCTTC.

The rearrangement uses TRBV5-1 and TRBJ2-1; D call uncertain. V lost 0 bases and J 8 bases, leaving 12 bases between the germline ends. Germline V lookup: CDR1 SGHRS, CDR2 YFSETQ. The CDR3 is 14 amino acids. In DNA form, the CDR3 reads TGCGCCAGCAGCTTGGGACTGGACCCACATGAGCAGTTCTTC. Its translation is CASSLGLDPHEQFF.

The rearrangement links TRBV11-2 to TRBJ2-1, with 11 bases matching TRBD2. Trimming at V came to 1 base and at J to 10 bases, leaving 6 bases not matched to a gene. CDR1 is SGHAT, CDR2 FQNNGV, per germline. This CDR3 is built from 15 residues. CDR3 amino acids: CASSLVAGGPGEQFF. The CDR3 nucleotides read TGTGCCAGCAGCTTAGTAGCGGGAGGGCCTGGGGAGCAGTTCTTC.

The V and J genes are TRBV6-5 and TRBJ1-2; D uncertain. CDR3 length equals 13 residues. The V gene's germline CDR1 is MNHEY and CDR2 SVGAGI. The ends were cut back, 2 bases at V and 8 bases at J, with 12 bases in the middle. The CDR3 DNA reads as TGTGCCAGCAGTTACGGGGTCTTGGGCGGCTACACCTTC. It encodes CASSYGVLGGYTF.

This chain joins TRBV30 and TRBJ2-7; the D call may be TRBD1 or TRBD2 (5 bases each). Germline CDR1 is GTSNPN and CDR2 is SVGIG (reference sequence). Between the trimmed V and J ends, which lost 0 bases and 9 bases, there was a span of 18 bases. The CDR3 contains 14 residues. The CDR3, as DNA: TGTGCCTGGAGTGTACGGGGCGGACCTAGGGGGCAGTACTTC. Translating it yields CAWSVRGGPRGQYF.

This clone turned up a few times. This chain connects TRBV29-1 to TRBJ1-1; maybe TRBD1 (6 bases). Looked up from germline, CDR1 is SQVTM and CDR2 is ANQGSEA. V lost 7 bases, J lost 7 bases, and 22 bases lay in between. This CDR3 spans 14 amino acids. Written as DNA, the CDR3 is TGCAGCGCCATTGATGGTGGGGGGCAGGTTGAAGCTTTCTTT. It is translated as CSAIDGGGQVEAFF.